The clone carrying this T cell receptor beta chain has ten or more counts. TCRdb re-called the 5' RACE reads with MiXCR, one entry per CDR3 protein. The sample shows 640,000 or so distinct CDR3 sequences, approximately 6.1% of them seen only once. The CDR3 sequence is 14 residues long. Germline loops: CDR1 DFQATT, CDR2 SNEGSKA (reference sequence). V was pared by 0 bases and J by 3 bases, with 12 bases between. The sample comes from a study of identical twins. Material for sequencing was naive T cells sorted from blood. V and J are TRBV20-1 and TRBJ2-7; no definite D call. The source is a man aged 18 to 29 in good health. The DNA of the CDR3 is TGCAGTGCTAGAGATCTGAGGCAGTTCTACGAGCAGTACTTC. Protein product: CSARDLRQFYEQYF.